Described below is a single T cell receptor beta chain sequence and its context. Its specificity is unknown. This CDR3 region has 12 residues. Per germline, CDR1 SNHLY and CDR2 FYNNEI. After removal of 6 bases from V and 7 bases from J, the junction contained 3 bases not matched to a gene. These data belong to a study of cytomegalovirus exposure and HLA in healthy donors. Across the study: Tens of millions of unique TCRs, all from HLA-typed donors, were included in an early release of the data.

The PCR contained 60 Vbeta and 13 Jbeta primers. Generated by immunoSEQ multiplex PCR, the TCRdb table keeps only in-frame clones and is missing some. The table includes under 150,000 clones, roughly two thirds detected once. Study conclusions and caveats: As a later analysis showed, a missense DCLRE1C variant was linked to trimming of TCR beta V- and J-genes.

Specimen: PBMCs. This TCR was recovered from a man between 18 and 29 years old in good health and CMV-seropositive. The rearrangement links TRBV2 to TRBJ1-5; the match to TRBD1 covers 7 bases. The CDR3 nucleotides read TGTGCCAGCAGGAGGGGACAGCAGCCCCAGCATTTT. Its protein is CASRRGQQPQHF.